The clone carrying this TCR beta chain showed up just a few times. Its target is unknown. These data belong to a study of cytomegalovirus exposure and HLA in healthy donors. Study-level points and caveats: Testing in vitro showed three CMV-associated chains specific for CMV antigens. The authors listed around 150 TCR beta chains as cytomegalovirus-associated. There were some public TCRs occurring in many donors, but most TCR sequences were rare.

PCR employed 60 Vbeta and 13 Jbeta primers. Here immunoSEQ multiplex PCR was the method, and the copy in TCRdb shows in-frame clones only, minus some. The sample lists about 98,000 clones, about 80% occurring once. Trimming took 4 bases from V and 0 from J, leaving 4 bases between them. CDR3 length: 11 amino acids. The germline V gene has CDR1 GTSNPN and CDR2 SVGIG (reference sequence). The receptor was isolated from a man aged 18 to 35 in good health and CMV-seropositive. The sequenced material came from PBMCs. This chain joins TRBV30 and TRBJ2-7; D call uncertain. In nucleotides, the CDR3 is TGTGCCTGGACGGGCTCCTACGAGCAGTACTTC. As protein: CAWTGSYEQYF.